The following is a T cell receptor beta chain sequence with its context. This entry comes from a study of blood T cell repertoires in COVID-19. Across the whole study: Samples representing acute and convalescent COVID-19 were sourced from the United States, Italy and Spain. Sources were T cells, B-cell-depleted T cells, or PBMCs; the material itself was cDNA or gDNA.

Original handling: Reference gene primer amplification yielded estimated nucleated cell counts. Sequenced by immunoSEQ multiplex PCR; TCRdb stores in-frame clones only, minus some. The D gene and trimming were derived from the DNA, and the V and J assignments and clone size from that table. The sample includes some 190,000 clones, around nine tenths of them seen just once. The V and J ends lost 3 bases and 6 bases respectively, with 9 bases between them. The CDR3 spans 11 residues. Per the germline V gene, CDR1 is SQVTM and CDR2 is ANQGSEA. This receptor was taken from a woman aged 35 to 49 who had recovered from COVID-19. The J gene is TRBJ2-7, the V gene TRBV29-1; D is uncertain. The source material was peripheral blood. The CDR3 is CSVDTLGEQYF. CDR3 DNA sequence: TGCAGCGTTGACACCCTAGGCGAGCAGTACTTC.